Relative to its sample, the clone carrying this T cell receptor (delta chain) is medium-sized. After removal of 5 bases from V and 0 bases from J, the junction contained 8 bases not matched to a gene. Germline lookup yields CDR1 TVYSNPD and CDR2 GDNSRS (reference sequence). The CDR3 has 14 residues. TCRdb applied CATT to the reads for clone calling. Of fewer than 8,500 delta-chain clones detected, around 1.6% appear once; the ten largest clones hold approximately 8%. The record originates from a study of gamma-delta chains in newborns, infants, children. Whole-study context: Innate gammadelta T cells reportedly expand polyclonally right after birth, driven by microbial exposure, per the title.

The sample comprised blood. This rearrangement joins TRDV3 to TRDJ1; 8 nucleotides match TRDD3. This clonotype originated in a child who was a newborn, infant or young child, either healthy, febrile or measles-vaccinated (not recorded which). The CDR3 reads CALFWGTHTDKLIF. The DNA for the CDR3 is TGTGCCCTTTTCTGGGGGACCCACACCGATAAACTCATCTTT. Complete variable domain (other parts from reference TRDV3 and TRDJ1): CDKVTQSSPDQTVASGSEVVLLCTYDTVYSNPDLFWYRIRPDYSFQFVFYGDNSRSEGADFTQGRFSVKHILTQKAFHLVISPVRTEDSATYYCALFWGTHTDKLIFGKGTRVTVEP.